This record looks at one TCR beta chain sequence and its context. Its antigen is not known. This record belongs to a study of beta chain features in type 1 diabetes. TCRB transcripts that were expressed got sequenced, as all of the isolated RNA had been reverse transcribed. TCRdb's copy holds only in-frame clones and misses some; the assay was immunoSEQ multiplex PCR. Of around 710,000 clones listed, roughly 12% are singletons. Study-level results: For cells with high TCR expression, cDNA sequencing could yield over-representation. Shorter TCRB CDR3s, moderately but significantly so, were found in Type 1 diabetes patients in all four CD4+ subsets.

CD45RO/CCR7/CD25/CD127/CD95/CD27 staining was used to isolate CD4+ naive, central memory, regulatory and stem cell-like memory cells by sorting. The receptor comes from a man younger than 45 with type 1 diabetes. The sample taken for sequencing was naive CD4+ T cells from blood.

CDR3 in DNA: TGTGCCAGCAGCCCCGTCCCGGGACAGAGCTCCTACGAGCAGTACTTC. Translation gives CASSPVPGQSSYEQYF. The J gene is TRBJ2-7, the V gene TRBV7-9, with 7 bases lining up with TRBD1. CDR3 size: 16 residues. V lost 5 bases to trimming and J lost 0 bases; unmatched junction nucleotides: 10. The germline V gene encodes CDR1 SEHNR and CDR2 FQNEAQ (reference sequence).